Sequencing of this T cell receptor (beta chain) was carried out in a study of Graves' ophthalmopathy and Graves' hyperthyroidism. About the research overall: Over 18 months of follow-up, stable hyperthyroidism required that no ophthalmopathy appear.

Amplified TCR beta CDR3 regions were obtained using RNA transcripts as template. RT-PCR in the first round used HTBI primers; a second-round multiplex PCR followed. TCRdb fed the multiplex PCR reads into MiXCR, producing one record per CDR3 protein. The table shows 450,000 to 600,000 distinct CDR3 sequences, with approximately 35% occurring only once. Input material: peripheral blood or thyroid tissue (not recorded which). The clonotype originates from an adult man with Graves' hyperthyroidism.

CDR3 DNA: TGTGCCAGCAGTCAGGGGTGGCCTAACACTGAAGCTTTCTTT. It yields the protein CASSQGWPNTEAFF. The V gene is TRBV12-3 or TRBV12-4, the J gene TRBJ1-1; tentative D call: TRBD1 (6 bases). This CDR3 spans 14 amino acids. The ends were cut back, 5 bases at V and 2 bases at J, with 12 bases in the middle.